This passage covers 30 T cell receptor beta chains from one sample sequenced in a study of T cell changes during pregnancy in multiple sclerosis. Some clones are missing from TCRdb's copy, which holds only in-frame ones; the method was immunoSEQ multiplex PCR. The sample lists tens of thousands of clones, 75% to 95% occurring once. The sequencing used peripheral blood, collected in the third trimester of pregnancy. These receptors all stem from a female donor in good health, enrolled as a control in a pregnancy study.

V and J are TRBV5-1 and TRBJ2-5, with D perhaps matching TRBD2 (6 bases). CDR3 length equals 15 residues. CDR1 is SGHRS and CDR2 is YFSETQ in the germline V gene. The V and J ends lost 4 bases and 3 bases respectively, with 16 bases between them. CDR3 nucleotide sequence: TGCGCCAGCAGCCTAGAAGCGGGCAGAGAAGAGACCCAGTACTTC. It codes for CASSLEAGREETQYF. Full variable domain (missing parts from reference TRBV5-1 and TRBJ2-5): KAGVTQTPRYLIKTRGQQVTLSCSPISGHRSVSWYQQTPGQGLQFLFEYFSETQRNKGNFPGRFSGRQFSNSRSEMNVSTLELGDSALYLCASSLEAGREETQYFGPGTRLLVL.

The V and J genes are TRBV7-2 and TRBJ2-7, with D perhaps matching TRBD1 (5 bases). Germline V gives CDR1 SGHTA, CDR2 FQGNSA. V was clipped by 0 bases and J by 2 bases, with 14 bases between them. There are 16 residues in the CDR3. The CDR3 here is CASSLALSRQPYEQYF. The CDR3 coding sequence is TGTGCCAGCAGCTTAGCGTTGAGTAGACAGCCCTACGAGCAGTACTTC.

The J gene is TRBJ2-7, the V gene TRBV6-5; 8 positions match TRBD2. The CDR3 has 14 residues. After removal of 0 bases from V and 3 bases from J, the junction contained 1 base not matched to a gene. CDR1 is MNHEY, CDR2 SVGAGI, per germline. The CDR3 is CASSYSLAGYEQYF. The CDR3 DNA follows: TGTGCCAGCAGTTACTCGCTAGCGGGCTACGAGCAGTACTTC.

The chain has TRBV11-2 and TRBJ1-3; a weak D match, TRBD1 (5 bases). The CDR3 has 13 residues. The ends were cut back, 2 bases at V and 10 bases at J, with 12 bases in the middle. Per germline, CDR1 SGHAT and CDR2 FQNNGV. CDR3 residues: CASSLTGGKTIYF. Here the CDR3 DNA reads TGTGCCAGCAGCTTAACCGGGGGGAAGACCATATATTTT.

This clone was recorded only once. The chain links TRBV27 to TRBJ2-1, with 9 bases aligning to TRBD2. This CDR3 is built from 14 residues. With V trimmed by 2 bases and J by 6 bases, 2 bases remained unmatched. The germline V gene encodes CDR1 MNHEY and CDR2 SMNVEV (reference sequence). CDR3 amino acids: CASSLRRGGNEQFF. The DNA of the CDR3 is TGTGCCAGCAGTTTACGGCGGGGGGGCAATGAGCAGTTCTTC.

V usage is TRBV25-1 and J usage is TRBJ1-3, with a tentative D call TRBD1 (5 bases). CDR1 and CDR2 from the germline V gene are MGHDK and SYGVNS. The CDR3 length is 12 residues. V gave up 4 bases and J gave up 7 bases, with 8 bases separating them. CDR3 DNA sequence: TGTGCCAGCAGTGGGGGGGGTAACACCATATATTTT. Translation gives CASSGGGNTIYF.

The rearrangement uses TRBV4-1 and TRBJ2-2; a possible D gene is TRBD1 (5 bases). CDR3 size: 15 residues. CDR1 and CDR2 from the germline V gene are MGHRA and YSYEKL. V gave up 0 bases and J gave up 0 bases, with 5 bases separating them. CDR3 nucleotide sequence: TGCGCCAGCAGCCAAGAACAGGCGAACACCGGGGAGCTGTTTTTT. It specifies CASSQEQANTGELFF.

V gene TRBV11-2 combines with J gene TRBJ1-2; 9 bases are a match to TRBD1. This CDR3 is built from 15 residues. Germline assignment: CDR1 SGHAT and CDR2 FQNNGV. Unmatched junction bases numbered 9, after V lost 6 bases and J lost 4 bases. CDR3 sequence (DNA): TGTGCCAGCAGGGGGATAAAGGACAGGGGCTATGGCTACACCTTC. Its translation: CASRGIKDRGYGYTF.

The CDR3 nucleotides are TGTGCCAGCAGCTTAATGTCCGGGGTTGCCAACTATGGCTACACCTTC. Translation gives CASSLMSGVANYGYTF. The chain employs TRBV7-6 and TRBJ1-2; D uncertain. Germline CDR1 SGHVS, CDR2 FNYEAQ. V was shortened by 2 bases and J by 2 bases, with 15 bases between the two germline ends. The CDR3 extends over 16 amino acids.

This rearrangement joins TRBV20-1 to TRBJ2-3; tentative D call: TRBD2 (6 bases). Germline lookup yields CDR1 DFQATT and CDR2 SNEGSKA (reference sequence). V shed 7 bases and J shed 5 bases, with 7 bases lying between them. The CDR3 has 10 residues. The CDR3 spells CSGGLDTQYF. CDR3 bases: TGCAGTGGGGGACTAGATACGCAGTATTTT.

The sample holds one count of this clone. The chain carries TRBV29-1 and TRBJ2-7; perhaps TRBD2 as D (6 bases). Between the trimmed V and J ends, which lost 5 bases and 1 base, there was a span of 12 bases. This CDR3 comprises 13 residues. Germline CDR1 is SQVTM and CDR2 is ANQGSEA. The CDR3 loop reads CSVIAATSYEQYF. Here the CDR3 DNA reads TGCAGCGTTATAGCGGCCACATCCTACGAGCAGTACTTC.

The chain is built from TRBV15 and TRBJ2-7; D is possibly TRBD1 (6 bases). From germline, CDR1 is LNHNV and CDR2 YYDKDF (reference sequence). The CDR3 has 17 amino acids. V shed 0 bases and J shed 5 bases, with 20 bases lying between them. The CDR3 DNA reads as TGTGCCACCAGCAGAGAGGGGGCATCCAGGGCGAGTGACGAGCAGTACTTC. Translating gives CATSREGASRASDEQYF.

This clone was seen a handful of times. The genes are TRBV2 and TRBJ1-5; 7 positions agree with TRBD1. Germline V CDR1 and CDR2: SNHLY, FYNNEI. This CDR3 is 14 amino acids long. The V segment lost 10 bases and the J segment 4 bases; nucleotides outside the gene matches: 10. The CDR3 sequence is CATRTGTENQPQHF. Written as DNA, the CDR3 is TGTGCCACCAGGACCGGGACAGAAAATCAGCCCCAGCATTTT.

The chain combines TRBV7-9 with TRBJ1-2, with 8 positions matching TRBD1. J gave up 4 bases and V 1 base, and 2 bases lay outside the gene matches. The germline V gene encodes CDR1 SEHNR and CDR2 FQNEAQ (reference sequence). The CDR3 loop spans 14 amino acids. CDR3 in amino acids: CASSLGQGIYGYTF. For the CDR3, the DNA is TGTGCCAGCAGCTTAGGACAGGGGATCTATGGCTACACCTTC.

This chain connects TRBV28 to TRBJ2-7, with 8 bases aligning to TRBD2. V lost 7 bases and J lost 0; bases outside the gene matches: 14. Germline V gene sequence: CDR1 MDHEN, CDR2 SYDVKM. The CDR3 length is 17 residues. The CDR3 is CASTAGGRGFGSYEQYF. The CDR3 region has the DNA TGTGCCAGCACCGCGGGGGGCCGAGGCTTCGGCTCCTACGAGCAGTACTTC.

This sequence joins TRBV19 and TRBJ1-1; no reliable D call. The CDR3 is made up of 13 amino acids. Germline lookup yields CDR1 LNHDA and CDR2 SQIVND (reference sequence). V dropped 6 bases and J dropped 1 base, with 9 bases sitting between them. CDR3 loop: CASREVPNTEAFF. The DNA for the CDR3 is TGTGCCAGTAGAGAGGTCCCGAACACTGAAGCTTTCTTT.

V gene TRBV18 combines with J gene TRBJ2-1; TRBD1 aligns across 7 bases. Germline loops: CDR1 KGHSH, CDR2 LQKENI. This CDR3 contains 14 residues. Unmatched junction bases numbered 9, after V lost 3 bases and J lost 10 bases. The CDR3 loop reads CASSPLTGDEEQFF. The CDR3 DNA is TGTGCCAGCTCACCTCTTACAGGGGATGAGGAGCAGTTCTTC. Based on the CDR3 plus reference TRBV18 and TRBJ2-1, the full variable domain is NAGVMQNPRHLVRRRGQEARLRCSPMKGHSHVYWYRQLPEEGLKFMVYLQKENIIDESGMPKERFSAEFPKEGPSILRIQQVVRGDSAAYFCASSPLTGDEEQFFGPGTRLTVL.

The chain joins TRBV15 to TRBJ2-7; D unresolved. Per germline, CDR1 LNHNV and CDR2 YYDKDF (reference sequence). This CDR3 has 14 residues. V lost 5 bases and J 7 bases, leaving 18 bases between the germline ends. The CDR3 DNA reads TGTGCCACCAGCGTCTTCTTGGGCCAATCGGAGCAGTACTTC. This codes for CATSVFLGQSEQYF.

This rearrangement joins TRBV23-1 to TRBJ1-5; D is ambiguous. TRBV23-1 is flagged as an ORF with uncertain function. The CDR3 totals 16 residues. The germline V and J ends were trimmed by 5 bases and 5 bases, with 19 bases remaining between them. The CDR3 spells CASSSIERSLYQPQHF. The CDR3 bases are TGCGCCAGCAGTTCAATCGAGAGGAGCCTTTATCAGCCCCAGCATTTT.

This clone was seen a single time. The V gene is TRBV9, the J gene TRBJ2-1; TRBD1 is a possible D gene (6 bases). The V gene lost 0 bases and the J gene lost 7 bases, with 26 bases spanning the gap. This CDR3 has 19 residues. The germline gives CDR1 SGDLS, CDR2 YYNGEE. This chain's CDR3 is CASSVGDFRGSARANEQFF. In DNA form, the CDR3 reads TGTGCCAGCAGCGTAGGGGATTTTAGGGGGAGCGCTCGGGCGAATGAGCAGTTCTTC.

The rearrangement joins TRBV5-1 to TRBJ2-1; D is uncertain. Looked up from germline, CDR1 is SGHRS and CDR2 is YFSETQ. This CDR3 has 15 residues. Trimming cost V 0 bases and J 3 bases, with 10 bases left between them. The CDR3 DNA reads TGCGCCAGCAGCTTGGACGAGCGACGCTACAATGAGCAGTTCTTC. This encodes CASSLDERRYNEQFF.

This chain uses TRBV18 with TRBJ1-4, with 8 bases that match TRBD1. After removal of 2 bases from V and 7 bases from J, the junction contained 6 bases not matched to a gene. Germline values: CDR1 KGHSH, CDR2 LQKENI. This CDR3 has 15 residues. CDR3 nucleotide sequence: TGTGCCAGCTCACCATCTGACAGGGGCGGTGAAAAACTGTTTTTT. It codes for CASSPSDRGGEKLFF.

This clone was seen once. The chain links TRBV6-5 to TRBJ1-2, with D possibly matching TRBD1 (6 bases). The CDR3 contains 16 residues. V was clipped by 0 bases and J by 4 bases, with 15 bases between them. Germline values: CDR1 MNHEY, CDR2 SVGAGI. CDR3 loop: CASSYSRQERGYGYTF. CDR3 sequence (DNA): TGTGCCAGCAGTTACTCCCGACAGGAACGGGGCTATGGCTACACCTTC.

The chain couples TRBV2 to TRBJ1-6, with TRBD1 matching 8 bases. Germline V gene sequence: CDR1 SNHLY, CDR2 FYNNEI. The CDR3 has 13 amino acids. V shed 10 bases, J shed 7 bases, and the junction held 6 bases outside the gene matches. This CDR3 reads CAIRTGQNSPLHF. For the CDR3, the DNA is TGTGCCATCCGGACAGGGCAAAATTCACCCCTCCACTTT.

The chain combines TRBV27 with TRBJ2-3; the match to TRBD1 covers 11 bases. This CDR3 comprises 15 residues. CDR1 and CDR2 from the germline V gene are MNHEY and SMNVEV (reference sequence). V dropped 6 bases and J dropped 4; count of bases not matched to a gene: 6. CDR3: CASSVDRGHPDTQYF. CDR3 coding DNA: TGTGCCAGCAGCGTGGACAGGGGGCATCCAGATACGCAGTATTTT.

The chain recombines TRBV5-1 with TRBJ1-2; no firm D call. The germline V and J ends were trimmed by 2 bases and 5 bases, with 16 bases remaining between them. There are 15 residues in the CDR3. Germline V gene lookup returns CDR1 SGHRS and CDR2 YFSETQ. The CDR3 bases are TGCGCCAGCAGCTTAGCCTCGGAGGGTCGATATGGCTACACCTTC. Translating it yields CASSLASEGRYGYTF.

V is TRBV30 and J is TRBJ1-6, with 7 positions matching TRBD1. The CDR3 runs 14 residues. The germline CDR1 and CDR2 sequences are GTSNPN and SVGIG (reference sequence). Trimming cost V 3 bases and J 9 bases; bases outside gene matches: 8. As DNA, the CDR3 is TGTGCCTGGAGGGACAGGTCCCCAATTTCACCCCTCCACTTT. This translates into CAWRDRSPISPLHF.

A single count supports this clone. The chain has TRBV13 and TRBJ1-1; D perhaps matches TRBD1 (6 bases). Between the trimmed V and J ends, which lost 3 bases and 4 bases, there was a span of 9 bases. The CDR3 loop spans 13 amino acids. CDR1 PRHDT and CDR2 FYEKMQ come from the germline V gene (reference sequence). The CDR3 reads CASSLTGGTEAFF. The DNA of the CDR3 is TGTGCCAGCAGCTTGACAGGTGGCACTGAAGCTTTCTTT.

V gene TRBV9 combines with J gene TRBJ2-1; 16 bases align to TRBD2. The germline V gene has CDR1 SGDLS and CDR2 YYNGEE. CDR3 length equals 16 residues. J lost 8 bases, V lost 7 bases, and 9 bases had no gene match. The CDR3 bases are TGTGCCAGCTGGGGGACTAGCGGGGGGGTGGCCGATGAGCAGTTCTTC. This sequence encodes CASWGTSGGVADEQFF.

The rearrangement uses TRBV19 and TRBJ2-1, with D possibly TRBD2 on 6 matching bases. CDR3 length: 15 amino acids. Germline V lookup: CDR1 LNHDA, CDR2 SQIVND (reference sequence). Between the trimmed V and J ends, which lost 6 bases and 9 bases, there was a span of 21 bases. In DNA, the CDR3 is TGTGCCAGTAGGTCGGAGGGTAGGGCGGTGGGTGAGCAGTTCTTC. Protein: CASRSEGRAVGEQFF. Drawing the rest from reference TRBV19 and TRBJ2-1, the complete variable domain is DGGITQSPKYLFRKEGQNVTLSCEQNLNHDAMYWYRQDPGQGLRLIYYSQIVNDFQKGDIAEGYSVSREKKESFPLTVTSAQKNPTAFYLCASRSEGRAVGEQFFGPGTRLTVL.